The present TCR beta chain was sequenced within a study of blood T cell repertoires in COVID-19. Study-wide context: Specimens from acute and convalescent COVID-19 originated in the United States, Italy and Spain. PBMCs, B-cell-depleted T cells, or T cells provided the cDNA or gDNA that made up the material.

Original processing methods: The authors estimated nucleated cell counts from reference gene primer amplification. Measured with immunoSEQ multiplex PCR; TCRdb has only the in-frame clones, and not every one. The V and J calls and the clone size are those of that table, but D and trimming were determined from the DNA. The sample lists 250,000 to 300,000 clones, roughly 80% seen once, with roughly 4.5% in the top ten. Trimming cost V 9 bases and J 1 base, with 13 bases left between them. Germline V lookup: CDR1 LNHDA, CDR2 SQIVND (reference sequence). CDR3 length equals 13 residues. Sample: peripheral blood. This TCR came from a man aged 55 to 70 who had recovered from COVID-19. The chain is built from TRBV19 and TRBJ2-7, with a tentative D call TRBD2 (5 bases). CDR3: CASARGGSYEQYF. In DNA, the CDR3 is TGTGCCAGCGCCCGCGGAGGTTCCTACGAGCAGTACTTC.